This is a list of T cell receptor beta chains from one sample in a study of blood T cell repertoires in COVID-19. TCRdb's table, derived via immunoSEQ multiplex PCR, lists solely in-frame clones and lacks some. The table has a few hundred thousand clones, roughly 85% seen once. The material sequenced was peripheral blood. These TCRs come from a woman in her late teens or twenties with acute or convalescent COVID-19. Each CDR3 is given with its conserved first and last residue. The D gene is left open where the match is weak.

v_call	d_call	j_call	cdr3_aa
TRBV29-1	.	TRBJ2-1	CSVDSLTNYNEQFF
TRBV21-1	.	TRBJ2-7	CASTPDPVPGVYEQYF
TRBV6-5	TRBD1	TRBJ2-5	CASFARGPGGETQYF
TRBV27	TRBD2	TRBJ2-1	CASGTSGSNEQFF
TRBV7-3	.	TRBJ2-3	CASSSIIGGRLTDTQYF
TRBV5-1	.	TRBJ2-3	CASSLDAVDTQYF
TRBV19	.	TRBJ1-1	CASTPIVGRGNTEAFF
TRBV6-6	.	TRBJ1-6	CASSYGRSNSPLHF
TRBV18	.	TRBJ2-5	CASSPGVGRGETQYF
TRBV29-1	TRBD2	TRBJ2-2	CSVKRAGGWPGELFF
TRBV5-5	TRBD1	TRBJ1-2	CASSFAQGESYGYTF
TRBV19	.	TRBJ1-2	CASTMGGPYGYTF
TRBV14	TRBD2	TRBJ2-5	CASSRRPRLAGGTQYF
TRBV5-1	.	TRBJ2-1	CASSTLTSGLGSDEQFF
TRBV7-9	TRBD2	TRBJ2-1	CASSLVGGSFSYNEQFF
TRBV19	.	TRBJ2-7	CASVGGYEQYF
TRBV5-8	TRBD1	TRBJ2-7	CASSWTGTDASYEQYF
TRBV10-1	TRBD1	TRBJ2-3	CASGNRGGTDTQYF
TRBV3-1/TRBV3-2	.	TRBJ1-2	CASSPYRTVTNYGYTF
TRBV27	TRBD2	TRBJ2-1	CASSSPSGRAFNEQFF
TRBV18	.	TRBJ2-7	CASSLTGPPGEQYF
TRBV18	.	TRBJ1-1	CASSPQGKDTEAFF
TRBV5-1	.	TRBJ2-7	CASSPKTDSYEQYF